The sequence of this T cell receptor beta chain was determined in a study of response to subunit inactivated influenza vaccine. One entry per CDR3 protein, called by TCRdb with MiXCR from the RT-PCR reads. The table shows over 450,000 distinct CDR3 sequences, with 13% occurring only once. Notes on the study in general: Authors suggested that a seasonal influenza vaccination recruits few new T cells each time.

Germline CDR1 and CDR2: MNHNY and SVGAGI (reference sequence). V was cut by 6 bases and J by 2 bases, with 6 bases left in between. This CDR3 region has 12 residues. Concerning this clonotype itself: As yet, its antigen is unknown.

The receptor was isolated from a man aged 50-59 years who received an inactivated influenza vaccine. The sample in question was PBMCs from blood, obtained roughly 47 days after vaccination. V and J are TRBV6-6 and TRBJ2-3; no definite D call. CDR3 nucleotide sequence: TGTGCCAGCAGCGTCTCCACAGATACGCAGTATTTT. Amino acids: CASSVSTDTQYF.